This T cell receptor beta chain is drawn from a study of shared clonotypes between healthy human individuals. Study in general: Per-donor plates numbered three CD4 naive, three CD4 memory, two CD8 naive and one CD8 memory.

Naive CD8 populations comprised CD45RO-negative cells positively selected for CCR7, excluding terminally differentiated effector memory CD45RA+ cells. About this clone: Its cognate antigen is unknown.

Overall study findings and caveats: Sorted-subset sequencing, rarefaction showed, was incomplete despite large depth.

Libraries were prepared by immunoSEQ multiplex PCR; TCRdb keeps only in-frame clonotypes and omits some of them. Of about 580,000 clones listed, roughly 98% are singletons. This TCR derives from a man younger than 40 in good health. The source material was naive CD8+ T cells sorted from blood.

This CDR3 is CASSPFNPPNNEQFF. CDR3 coding DNA: TGTGCCAGCAGCCCGTTCAATCCCCCTAACAATGAGCAGTTCTTC. The rearrangement uses TRBV14 and TRBJ2-1; unclear D gene. V was shortened by 4 bases and J by 5 bases, with 15 bases between the two germline ends. This CDR3 region has 15 residues. CDR1 and CDR2 from the germline V gene are SGHDN and FVKESK.